The present entry profiles one T cell receptor beta chain with its context. Its antigen is unknown. The data stem from a study of cytomegalovirus exposure and HLA in healthy donors. Study summary: Around 81% of a few hundred genotyped donors fell in the Caucasian-associated ancestry cluster.

Germline V gives CDR1 MDHEN, CDR2 SYDVKM. With 5 bases clipped from V and 0 bases from J, the junction kept 5 bases outside the gene matches. This CDR3 is 15 amino acids long. The PCR used 60 Vbeta and 13 Jbeta primers. Data came from immunoSEQ multiplex PCR; TCRdb stores just in-frame clones and leaves some out. Among about 130,000 clones, over 70% were seen once, and the ten largest hold 4%. Points from the study as a whole: No immune exposure information besides CMV serostatus was available. TCR beta V- and J-gene trimming was later associated with a missense DCLRE1C variant.

The material sequenced was PBMCs. The sequence derives from a man aged 35-49 years in good health and CMV-seropositive. V and J are TRBV28 and TRBJ2-3, with TRBD1 matching 7 bases. The CDR3 region has the DNA TGTGCCAGCAGTAGACAGGGCCCTAGCACAGATACGCAGTATTTT. Translated: CASSRQGPSTDTQYF.